This T cell receptor (beta chain) was sequenced for a study of blood T cell repertoires in COVID-19. Study members were between about 18 and 95 years old and lived in fewer than 30 US regions. Donors of Cohort 3 who recovered were those that had two negative PCRs, clearance, or symptom resolution. Data came from immunoSEQ multiplex PCR; TCRdb stores just in-frame clones and leaves some out. The sample holds around 150,000 clones, over 80% seen once. V was shortened by 0 bases and J by 0 bases, with 9 bases between the two germline ends. From germline, CDR1 is SNHLY and CDR2 FYNNEI. The CDR3 sequence is 16 residues long.

The genes are TRBV2 and TRBJ1-3; no clear D gene. The sequencing sample was made of PBMCs or T cells enriched from blood (not recorded which). This TCR was sampled from a woman aged 60 to 75 who had recovered from COVID-19. The CDR3 is CASSEANTLSGNTIYF. The CDR3 DNA sequence: TGTGCCAGCAGTGAAGCGAACACCCTCTCTGGAAACACCATATATTTT.